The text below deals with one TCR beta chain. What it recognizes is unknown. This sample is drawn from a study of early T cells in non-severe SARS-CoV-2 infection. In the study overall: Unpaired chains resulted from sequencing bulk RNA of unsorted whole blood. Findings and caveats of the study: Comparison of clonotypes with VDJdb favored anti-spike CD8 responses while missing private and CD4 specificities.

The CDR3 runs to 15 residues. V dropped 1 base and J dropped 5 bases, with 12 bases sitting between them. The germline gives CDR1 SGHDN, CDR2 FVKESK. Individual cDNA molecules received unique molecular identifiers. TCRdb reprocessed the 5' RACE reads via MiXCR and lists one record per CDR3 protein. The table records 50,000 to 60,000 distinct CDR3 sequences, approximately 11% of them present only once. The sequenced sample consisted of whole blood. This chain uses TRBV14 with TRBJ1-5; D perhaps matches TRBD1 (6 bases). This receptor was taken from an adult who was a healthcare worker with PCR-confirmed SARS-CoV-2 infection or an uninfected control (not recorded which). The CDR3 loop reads CASSQGGGQDQPQHF. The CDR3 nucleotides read TGTGCCAGCAGCCAAGGGGGGGGGCAGGATCAGCCCCAGCATTTT.